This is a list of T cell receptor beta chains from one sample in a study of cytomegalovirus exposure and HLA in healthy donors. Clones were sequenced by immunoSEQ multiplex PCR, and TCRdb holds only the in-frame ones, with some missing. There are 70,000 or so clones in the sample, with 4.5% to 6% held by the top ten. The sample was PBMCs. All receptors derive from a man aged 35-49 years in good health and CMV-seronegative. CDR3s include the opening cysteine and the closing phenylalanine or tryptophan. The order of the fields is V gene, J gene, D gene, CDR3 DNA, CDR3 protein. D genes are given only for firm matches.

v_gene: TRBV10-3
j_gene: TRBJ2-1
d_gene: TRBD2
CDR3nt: TGTGCCATCAGTGAGACCGTAACGGGACTAGCGGGAGACCATGAGCAGTTCTTC
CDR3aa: CAISETVTGLAGDHEQFF

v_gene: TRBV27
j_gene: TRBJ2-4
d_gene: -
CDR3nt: TGTGCCAGCCGGGACATAGCCAAAAACATTCAGTACTTC
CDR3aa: CASRDIAKNIQYF

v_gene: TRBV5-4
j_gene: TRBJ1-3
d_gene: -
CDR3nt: TGTGCCAGCAGCTATCACAGACCAACGAGCTCTGGAAACACCATATATTTT
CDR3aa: CASSYHRPTSSGNTIYF

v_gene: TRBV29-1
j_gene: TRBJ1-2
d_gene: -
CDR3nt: TGCAGCGTACCCCGAGGCGGGGTGGCTAACTATGGCTACACCTTC
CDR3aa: CSVPRGGVANYGYTF

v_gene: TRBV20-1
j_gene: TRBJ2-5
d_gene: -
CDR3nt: TGCAGTGCTATGACAGGAGAGACCCAGTACTTC
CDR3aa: CSAMTGETQYF

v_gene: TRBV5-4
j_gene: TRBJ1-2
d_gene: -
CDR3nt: TGTGCCAGCAGCACCTCCGGGTACGGTCTTCCTGGCTACACCTTC
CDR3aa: CASSTSGYGLPGYTF

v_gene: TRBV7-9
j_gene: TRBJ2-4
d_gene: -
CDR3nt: TGTGCCAGCAGCTTAGCGGCCGGGGGCAAAAACATTCAGTACTTC
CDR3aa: CASSLAAGGKNIQYF

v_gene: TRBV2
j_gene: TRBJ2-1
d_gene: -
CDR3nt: TGTGCCAGCAGCCTTAATAGCGACTTAAAGTTCTTC
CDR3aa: CASSLNSDLKFF

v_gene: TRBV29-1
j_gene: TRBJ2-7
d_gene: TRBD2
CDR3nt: TGCAGCGTTGCATGGAGCGGGGGAGCCTACGAGCAGTACTTC
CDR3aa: CSVAWSGGAYEQYF

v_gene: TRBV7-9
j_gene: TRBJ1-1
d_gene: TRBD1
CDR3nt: TGTGCCAGCAGCTTAGGGACAGGGGAACCCGGAAACACTGAAGCTTTCTTT
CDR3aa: CASSLGTGEPGNTEAFF

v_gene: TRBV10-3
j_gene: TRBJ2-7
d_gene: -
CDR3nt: TGTGCCATCAGTGAGTCCCGAGACTTGGTATCCTACGAGCAGTACTTC
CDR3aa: CAISESRDLVSYEQYF

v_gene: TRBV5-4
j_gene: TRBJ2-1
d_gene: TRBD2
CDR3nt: TGTGCCAGCAGTTCCCGCGGGGGATCCTCCTACAATGAGCAGTTCTTC
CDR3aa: CASSSRGGSSYNEQFF

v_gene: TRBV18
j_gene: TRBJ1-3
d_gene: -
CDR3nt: TGTGCCAGCTCACTAGACAGACAAGGAAACACCATATATTTT
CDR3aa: CASSLDRQGNTIYF

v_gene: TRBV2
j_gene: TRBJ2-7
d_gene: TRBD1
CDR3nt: TGTGCCAGCCGGACAGGATCGTACACCTACGAGCAGTACTTC
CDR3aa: CASRTGSYTYEQYF

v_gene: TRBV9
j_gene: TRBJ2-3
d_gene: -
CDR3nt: TGTGCCAGCGGCCAGGGCAACACAGATACGCAGTATTTT
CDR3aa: CASGQGNTDTQYF

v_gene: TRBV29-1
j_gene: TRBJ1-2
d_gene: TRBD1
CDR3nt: TGCAGCGTAGACAGGGGAGGGGGGTATGGCTACACCTTC
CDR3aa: CSVDRGGGYGYTF

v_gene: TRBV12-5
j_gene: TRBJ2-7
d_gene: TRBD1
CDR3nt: TGTGCTAGTGTCCTATCCCGGGACAGGGGTTTTTACGAGCAGTACTTC
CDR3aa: CASVLSRDRGFYEQYF

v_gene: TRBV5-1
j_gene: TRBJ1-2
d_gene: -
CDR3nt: TGCGCCAGCAGTGCGGTAGGCTACACCTTC
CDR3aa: CASSAVGYTF

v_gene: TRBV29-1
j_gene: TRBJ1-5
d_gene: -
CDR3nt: TGCAGCGTCCAGGGAGGGGATAGCAATCAGCCCCAGCATTTT
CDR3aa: CSVQGGDSNQPQHF

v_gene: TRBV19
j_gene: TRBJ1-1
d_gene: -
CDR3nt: TGTGCCAGTAGTATATTTGGCCGGGGGGACACTGAAGCTTTCTTT
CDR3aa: CASSIFGRGDTEAFF

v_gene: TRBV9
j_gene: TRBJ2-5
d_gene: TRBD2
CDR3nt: TGTGCCAGCAGCGTAGGGGCTAGCGGGAGGGCCCAAGAGACCCAGTACTTC
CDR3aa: CASSVGASGRAQETQYF

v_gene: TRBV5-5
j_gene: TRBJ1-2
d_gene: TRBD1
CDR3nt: TGTGCCAGCAGCTTAATAAGAACAGGGGCGGGCTTCACCTTC
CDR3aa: CASSLIRTGAGFTF

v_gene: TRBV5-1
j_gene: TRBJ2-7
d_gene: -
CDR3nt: TGCGCCAGCAGCTTGCGAGGCTCGAACCCCCACGAGCAGTACTTC
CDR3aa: CASSLRGSNPHEQYF

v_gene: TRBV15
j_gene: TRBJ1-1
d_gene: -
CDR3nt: TGTGCCACCACGGGCAGGGCCCCAGGGAACACTGAAGCTTTCTTT
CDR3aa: CATTGRAPGNTEAFF

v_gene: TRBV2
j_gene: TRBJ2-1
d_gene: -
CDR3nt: TGTGCCAGCTTGAGGACAGCGGACTACAATGAGCAGTTCTTC
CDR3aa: CASLRTADYNEQFF

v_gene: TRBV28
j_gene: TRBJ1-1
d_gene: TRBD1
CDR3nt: TGTGCCAGCAGCCGCGGGGACAGGGGGAACACTGAAGCTTTCTTT
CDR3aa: CASSRGDRGNTEAFF

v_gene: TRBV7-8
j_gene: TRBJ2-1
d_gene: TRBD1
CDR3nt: TGTGCCAGCAGCTTCGACAGGGGCGCCTACAATGAGCAGTTCTTC
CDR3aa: CASSFDRGAYNEQFF